This T cell receptor (beta chain) originates from a study of blood T cells in healthy people across ages. Alongside a J-beta primer mix, a sample-barcoded 5' primer served in a second PCR lasting about 6 to 12 cycles. TCRdb analysed the 5' RACE reads with MiXCR anew, one entry per CDR3 protein. The sample has around 2 million distinct CDR3 sequences; approximately 39% are singletons. The CDR3 sequence is 13 residues long. CDR1 is MNHNY, CDR2 SVGAGI, per germline (reference sequence). Deletions cut 8 bases from V and 3 bases from J, with 11 bases between. This clonotype was sampled from a human donor in good health. Sequencing was performed on blood. The chain joins TRBV6-6 to TRBJ2-1; no firm D call. CDR3 loop: CASERYGYNEQFF. The CDR3 DNA is TGTGCCAGCGAACGCTACGGCTACAATGAGCAGTTCTTC.